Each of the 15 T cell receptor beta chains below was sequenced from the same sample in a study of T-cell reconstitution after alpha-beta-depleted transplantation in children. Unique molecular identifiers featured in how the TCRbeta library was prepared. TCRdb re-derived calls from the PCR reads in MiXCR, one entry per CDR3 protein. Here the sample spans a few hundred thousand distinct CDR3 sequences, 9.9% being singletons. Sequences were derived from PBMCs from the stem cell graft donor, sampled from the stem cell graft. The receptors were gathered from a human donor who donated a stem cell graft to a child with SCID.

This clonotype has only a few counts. CDR3 residues: CASSLVPSGGANNEQFF. The CDR3, as DNA: TGCGCCAGCAGCTTGGTGCCTAGCGGGGGGGCGAACAATGAGCAGTTCTTC. The V call is TRBV5-1, the J call TRBJ2-1, with 12 bases that match TRBD2. CDR1 is SGHRS, CDR2 YFSETQ, per germline. The V and J ends lost 0 bases and 5 bases, in that order; junction bases with no gene match: 6. The CDR3 is 17 amino acids.

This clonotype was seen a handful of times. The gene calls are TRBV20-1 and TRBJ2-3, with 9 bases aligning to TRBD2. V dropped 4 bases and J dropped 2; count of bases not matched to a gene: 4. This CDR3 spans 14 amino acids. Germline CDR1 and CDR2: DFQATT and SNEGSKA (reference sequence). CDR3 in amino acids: CSATTSGNTDTQYF. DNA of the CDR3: TGCAGTGCTACGACTAGCGGAAACACAGATACGCAGTATTTT.

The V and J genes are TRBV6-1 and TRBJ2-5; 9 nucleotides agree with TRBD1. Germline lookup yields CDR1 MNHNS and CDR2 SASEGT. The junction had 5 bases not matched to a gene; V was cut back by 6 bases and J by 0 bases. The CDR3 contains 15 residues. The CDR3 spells CASRGDREYQETQYF. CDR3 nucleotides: TGTGCCAGCAGGGGGGACAGGGAGTACCAAGAGACCCAGTACTTC.

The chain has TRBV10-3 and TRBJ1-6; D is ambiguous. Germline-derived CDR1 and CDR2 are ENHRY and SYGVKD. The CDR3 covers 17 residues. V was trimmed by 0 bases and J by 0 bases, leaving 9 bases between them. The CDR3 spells CAISESDGSSYNSPLHF. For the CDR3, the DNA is TGTGCCATCAGTGAGTCAGACGGAAGCTCCTATAATTCACCCCTCCACTTT.

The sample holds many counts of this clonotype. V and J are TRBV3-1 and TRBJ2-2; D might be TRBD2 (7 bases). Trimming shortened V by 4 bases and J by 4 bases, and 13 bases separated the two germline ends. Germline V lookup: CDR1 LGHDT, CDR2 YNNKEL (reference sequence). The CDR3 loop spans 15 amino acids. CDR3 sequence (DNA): TGTGCCAGCAGCCTCACGGGGGGCCGCACCGGGGAGCTGTTTTTT. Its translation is CASSLTGGRTGELFF.

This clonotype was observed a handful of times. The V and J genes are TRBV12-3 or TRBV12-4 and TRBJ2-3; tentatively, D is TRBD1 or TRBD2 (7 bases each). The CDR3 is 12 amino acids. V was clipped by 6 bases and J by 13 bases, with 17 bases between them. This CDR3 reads CASSSNRGGEYF. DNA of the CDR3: TGTGCCAGCAGCTCCAACAGGGGAGGGGAGTATTTT.

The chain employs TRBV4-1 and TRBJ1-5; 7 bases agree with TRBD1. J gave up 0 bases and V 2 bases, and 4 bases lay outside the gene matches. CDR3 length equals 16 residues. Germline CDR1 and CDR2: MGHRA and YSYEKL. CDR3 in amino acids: CASSQPGTDSNQPQHF. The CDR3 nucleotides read TGCGCCAGCAGCCAACCCGGGACAGATAGCAATCAGCCCCAGCATTTT.

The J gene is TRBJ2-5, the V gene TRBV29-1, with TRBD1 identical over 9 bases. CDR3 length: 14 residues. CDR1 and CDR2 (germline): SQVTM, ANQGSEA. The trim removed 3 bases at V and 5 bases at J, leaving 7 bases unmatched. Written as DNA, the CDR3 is TGCAGCGTTGAGAGCGGACAGGGGTTGGAGACCCAGTACTTC. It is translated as CSVESGQGLETQYF.

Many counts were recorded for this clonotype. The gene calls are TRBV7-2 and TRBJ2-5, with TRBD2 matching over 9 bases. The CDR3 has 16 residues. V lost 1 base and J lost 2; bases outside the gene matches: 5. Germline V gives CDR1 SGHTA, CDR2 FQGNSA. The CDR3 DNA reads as TGTGCCAGCAGCTTAGTGTCTAGCGGGGCACAAGAGACCCAGTACTTC. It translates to CASSLVSSGAQETQYF.

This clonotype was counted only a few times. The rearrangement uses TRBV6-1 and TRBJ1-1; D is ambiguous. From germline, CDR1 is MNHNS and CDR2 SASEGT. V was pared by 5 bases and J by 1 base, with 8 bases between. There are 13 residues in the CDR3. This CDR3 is CASSKVPNTEAFF. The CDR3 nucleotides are TGTGCCAGCAGTAAAGTCCCGAACACTGAAGCTTTCTTT.

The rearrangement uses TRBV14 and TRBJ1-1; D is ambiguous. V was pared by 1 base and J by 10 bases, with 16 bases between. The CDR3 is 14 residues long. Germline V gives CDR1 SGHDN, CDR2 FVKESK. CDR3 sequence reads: CASSQGRDPGGAFF. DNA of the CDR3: TGTGCCAGCAGCCAAGGGCGAGACCCCGGAGGAGCTTTCTTT.

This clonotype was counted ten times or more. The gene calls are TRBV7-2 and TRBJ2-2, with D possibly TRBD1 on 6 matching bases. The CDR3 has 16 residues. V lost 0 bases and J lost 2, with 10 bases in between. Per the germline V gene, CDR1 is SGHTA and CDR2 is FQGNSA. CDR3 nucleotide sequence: TGTGCCAGCAGCTTAGCGGGGGCCCTTAACACCGGGGAGCTGTTTTTT. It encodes CASSLAGALNTGELFF.

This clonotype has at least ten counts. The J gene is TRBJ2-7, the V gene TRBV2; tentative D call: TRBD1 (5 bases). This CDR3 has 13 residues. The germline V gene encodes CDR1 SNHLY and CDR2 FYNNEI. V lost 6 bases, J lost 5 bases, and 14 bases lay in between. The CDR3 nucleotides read TGTGCCAGCAGAAGCAGGGAAAAAGACGAGCAGTACTTC. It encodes CASRSREKDEQYF.

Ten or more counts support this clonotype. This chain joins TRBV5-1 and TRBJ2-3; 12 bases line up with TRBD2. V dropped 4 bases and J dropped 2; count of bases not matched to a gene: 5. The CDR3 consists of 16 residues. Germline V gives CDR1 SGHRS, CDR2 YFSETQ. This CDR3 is CASSLTSGGTTDTQYF. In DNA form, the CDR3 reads TGCGCCAGCAGCCTGACTAGCGGGGGAACCACAGATACGCAGTATTTT.

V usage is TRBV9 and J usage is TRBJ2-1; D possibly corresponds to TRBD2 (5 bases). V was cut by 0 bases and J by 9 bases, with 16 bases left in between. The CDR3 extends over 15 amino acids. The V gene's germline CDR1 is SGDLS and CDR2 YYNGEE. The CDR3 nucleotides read TGTGCCAGCAGCGTAGTGAGTCCCGGGATGAGTGAGCAGTTCTTC. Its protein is CASSVVSPGMSEQFF.